The following is a TCR beta chain sequence with its context. Its matching antigen is unknown. This specimen comes from a study of T cells after yellow fever vaccination. Study background: With SMART-Seq v4 Ultra Low Input, the fractions containing low cell numbers were prepared.

By 5'RACE template switching, TCR cDNA was produced, with a universal primer site and UMIs added in the process. TCRdb recomputed calls from the 5' RACE reads with MiXCR, one row per CDR3 protein. Seen here are 340,000 or so distinct CDR3 sequences, around 12% observed once, and the top ten hold 3.2%. Findings of the study overall: Weaker in magnitude, the secondary response showed a faster peak on day 5 versus 15. Post-booster repertoires again held most primary-vaccination clones (around 95% CD4, 85% to 90% CD8).

The germline CDR1 and CDR2 sequences are KGHSH and LQKENI. After removal of 5 bases from V and 5 bases from J, the junction contained 9 bases not matched to a gene. The CDR3 spans 16 residues. V is TRBV18 and J is TRBJ2-3; TRBD2 matches 11 bases. The source was CD4+ T cells sorted from PBMCs, collected 15 days after the yellow fever booster vaccination. This TCR derives from a man aged 18 to 29 who received the YFV17D yellow fever vaccine. The CDR3 sequence is CASSSTSGVRLDTQYF. DNA for the CDR3: TGTGCCAGCTCATCGACTAGCGGGGTGCGCTTAGATACGCAGTATTTT. Full variable domain (rest looked up from reference TRBV18 and TRBJ2-3): NAGVMQNPRHLVRRRGQEARLRCSPMKGHSHVYWYRQLPEEGLKFMVYLQKENIIDESGMPKERFSAEFPKEGPSILRIQQVVRGDSAAYFCASSSTSGVRLDTQYFGPGTRLTVL.